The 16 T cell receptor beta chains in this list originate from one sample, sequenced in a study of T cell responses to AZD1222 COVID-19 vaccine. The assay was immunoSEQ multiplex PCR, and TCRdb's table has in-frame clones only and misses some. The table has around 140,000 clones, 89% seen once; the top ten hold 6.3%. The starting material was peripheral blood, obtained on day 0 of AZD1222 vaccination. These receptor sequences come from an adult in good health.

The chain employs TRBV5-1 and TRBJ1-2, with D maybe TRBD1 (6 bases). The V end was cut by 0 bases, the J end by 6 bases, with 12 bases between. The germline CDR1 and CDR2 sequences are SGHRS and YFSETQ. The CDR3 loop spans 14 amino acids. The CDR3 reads CASSLAGQTNGYTF. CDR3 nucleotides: TGCGCCAGCAGCTTGGCCGGACAGACTAATGGCTACACCTTC.

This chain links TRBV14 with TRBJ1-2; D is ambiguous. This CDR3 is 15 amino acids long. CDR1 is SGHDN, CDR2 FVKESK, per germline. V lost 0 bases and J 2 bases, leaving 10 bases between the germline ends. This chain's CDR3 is CASSQDSQTNYGYTF. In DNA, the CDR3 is TGTGCCAGCAGCCAAGATTCCCAAACCAACTATGGCTACACCTTC. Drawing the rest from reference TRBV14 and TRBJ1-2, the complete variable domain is EAGVTQFPSHSVIEKGQTVTLRCDPISGHDNLYWYRRVMGKEIKFLLHFVKESKQDESGMPNNRFLAERTGGTYSTLKVQPAELEDSGVYFCASSQDSQTNYGYTFGSGTRLTVV.

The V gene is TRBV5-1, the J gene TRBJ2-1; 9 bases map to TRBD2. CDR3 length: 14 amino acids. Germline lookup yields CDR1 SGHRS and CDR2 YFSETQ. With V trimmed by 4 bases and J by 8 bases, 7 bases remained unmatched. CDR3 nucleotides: TGCGCCAGCAGCACGGGACAGCGGGGGGATGAGCAGTTCTTC. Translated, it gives CASSTGQRGDEQFF. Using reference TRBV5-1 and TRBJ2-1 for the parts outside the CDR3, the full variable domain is KAGVTQTPRYLIKTRGQQVTLSCSPISGHRSVSWYQQTPGQGLQFLFEYFSETQRNKGNFPGRFSGRQFSNSRSEMNVSTLELGDSALYLCASSTGQRGDEQFFGPGTRLTVL.

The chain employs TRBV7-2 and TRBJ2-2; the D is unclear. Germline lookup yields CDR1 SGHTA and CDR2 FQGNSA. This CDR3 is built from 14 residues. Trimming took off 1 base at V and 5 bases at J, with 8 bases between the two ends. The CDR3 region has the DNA TGTGCCAGCAGCTTAGATAGGTATACCGGGGAGCTGTTTTTT. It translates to CASSLDRYTGELFF.

CDR3 residues: CASSPPGEISNQPQHF. The CDR3, as DNA: TGTGCCAGCTCACCACCTGGGGAAATTAGCAATCAGCCCCAGCATTTT. J is TRBJ1-5 and V is TRBV18, with no clear D. CDR3 size: 16 residues. The germline gives CDR1 KGHSH, CDR2 LQKENI. The V end was cut by 0 bases, the J end by 0 bases, with 9 bases between.

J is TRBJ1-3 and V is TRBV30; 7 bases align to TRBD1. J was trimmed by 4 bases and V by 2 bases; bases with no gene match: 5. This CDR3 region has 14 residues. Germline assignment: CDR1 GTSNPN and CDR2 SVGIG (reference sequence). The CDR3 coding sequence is TGTGCCTGGAGTCATGGACAGGTGGGAAACACCATATATTTT. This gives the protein CAWSHGQVGNTIYF.

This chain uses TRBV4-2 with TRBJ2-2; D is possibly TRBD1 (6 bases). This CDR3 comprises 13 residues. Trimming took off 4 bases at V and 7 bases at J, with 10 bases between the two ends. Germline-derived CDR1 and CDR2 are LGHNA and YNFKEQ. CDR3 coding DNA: TGTGCCAGCAGCCCCGGACAGATCGGGGAGCTGTTTTTT. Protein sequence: CASSPGQIGELFF.

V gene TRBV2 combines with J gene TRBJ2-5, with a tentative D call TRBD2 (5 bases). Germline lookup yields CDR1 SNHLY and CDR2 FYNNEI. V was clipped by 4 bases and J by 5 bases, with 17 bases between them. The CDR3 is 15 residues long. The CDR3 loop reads CASSGFGGGGETQYF. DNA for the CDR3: TGTGCCAGCAGTGGGTTCGGCGGAGGAGGTGAGACCCAGTACTTC. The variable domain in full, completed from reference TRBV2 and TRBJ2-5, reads EPEVTQTPSHQVTQMGQEVILRCVPISNHLYFYWYRQILGQKVEFLVSFYNNEISEKSEIFDDQFSVERPDGSNFTLKIRSTKLEDSAMYFCASSGFGGGGETQYFGPGTRLLVL.

The CDR3 DNA reads as TGCGCCAGCAGCTTGGAGAGGCAGGCCTACGAGCAGTACTTC. Amino acid sequence: CASSLERQAYEQYF. The V call is TRBV5-1, the J call TRBJ2-7; D gene unclear. CDR3 size: 14 residues. V was shortened by 0 bases and J by 2 bases, with 9 bases between the two germline ends. Germline values: CDR1 SGHRS, CDR2 YFSETQ.

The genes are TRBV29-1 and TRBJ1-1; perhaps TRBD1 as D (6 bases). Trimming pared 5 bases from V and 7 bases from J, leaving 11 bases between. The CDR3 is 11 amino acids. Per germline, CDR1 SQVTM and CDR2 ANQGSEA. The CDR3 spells CSVRGDYEAFF. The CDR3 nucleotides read TGCAGCGTTAGGGGGGATTATGAAGCTTTCTTT.

In DNA form, the CDR3 reads TGTGCCAGCAGTGACTGGTTAGACAGCAGCCTTGGTGGCTACACCTTC. It encodes CASSDWLDSSLGGYTF. J is TRBJ1-2 and V is TRBV25-1; tentatively, D is TRBD1 (5 bases). Trimming took 3 bases from V and 7 from J, leaving 21 bases between them. Germline CDR1 MGHDK, CDR2 SYGVNS. The CDR3 contains 16 residues.

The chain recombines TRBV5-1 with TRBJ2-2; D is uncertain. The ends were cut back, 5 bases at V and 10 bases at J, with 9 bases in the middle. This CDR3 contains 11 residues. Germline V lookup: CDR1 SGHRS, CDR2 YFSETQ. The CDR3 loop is CASRGQMELFF. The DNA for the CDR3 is TGCGCCAGCAGAGGTCAAATGGAGCTGTTTTTT.

The CDR3 here is CASSSLTGGGETQYF. DNA of the CDR3: TGCGCCAGCAGCTCCCTCACAGGGGGCGGAGAGACCCAGTACTTC. The chain is built from TRBV5-1 and TRBJ2-5; TRBD1 aligns across 9 bases. The CDR3 contains 15 residues. The V segment lost 3 bases and the J segment 4 bases; nucleotides outside the gene matches: 7. Germline V gene sequence: CDR1 SGHRS, CDR2 YFSETQ.

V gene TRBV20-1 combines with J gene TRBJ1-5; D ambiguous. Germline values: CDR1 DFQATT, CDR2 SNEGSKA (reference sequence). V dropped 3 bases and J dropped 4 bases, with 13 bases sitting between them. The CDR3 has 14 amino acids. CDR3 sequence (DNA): TGCAGTGCTAGTGAGACAAATTGGAATCAGCCCCAGCATTTT. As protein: CSASETNWNQPQHF.

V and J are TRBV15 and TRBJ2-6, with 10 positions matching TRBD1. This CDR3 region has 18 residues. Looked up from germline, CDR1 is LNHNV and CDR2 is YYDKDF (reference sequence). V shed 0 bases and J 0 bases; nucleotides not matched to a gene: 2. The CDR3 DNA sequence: TGTGCCACCAGCAGAGATGGACAGGGGGGCTCTGGGGCCAACGTCCTGACTTTC. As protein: CATSRDGQGGSGANVLTF.

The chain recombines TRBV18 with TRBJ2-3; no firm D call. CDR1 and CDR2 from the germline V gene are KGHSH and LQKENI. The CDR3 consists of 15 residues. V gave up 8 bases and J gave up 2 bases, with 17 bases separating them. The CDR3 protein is CASPRFGRDTDTQYF. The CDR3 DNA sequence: TGTGCCAGCCCGCGGTTTGGCCGAGACACAGATACGCAGTATTTT.